A selection of T cell receptor beta chains follows, all from one sample in a study of CD8+ T cells in alopecia areata. The method was immunoSEQ multiplex PCR; TCRdb's version includes in-frame clones alone and lacks a portion of them. The sample contains more than 95,000 clones, approximately 47% of which appear only once. Material for sequencing was NKG2D-low CD8+ T cells sorted from blood. These receptors were obtained from a human donor with alopecia areata. Both conserved end residues are part of each CDR3. A D gene is named only where the DNA matches it firmly. Clone size is given for some rows only: seen once, a few or many times, or a class if the clone is expanded.

TRBV29-1	TRBD2	.	TRBJ2-1	CSVEGASGEQFF	TGCAGCGTTGAAGGGGCTAGCGGTGAGCAGTTCTTC
TRBV5-4	.	.	TRBJ2-6	CASSLVGSGANVLTF	TGTGCCAGCAGCTTGGTGGGCTCTGGGGCCAACGTCCTGACTTTC
TRBV4-3	.	.	TRBJ2-5	CASRKQGEETQYF	TGCGCCAGCAGGAAACAGGGAGAAGAGACCCAGTACTTC
TRBV7-3	.	few	TRBJ1-3	CASSFDLAGPRGNTIYF	TGTGCCAGCAGCTTCGACCTCGCGGGACCGAGGGGAAACACCATATATTTT
TRBV5-1	TRBD1	.	TRBJ2-5	CASSFYRGQETQYF	TGCGCCAGCAGCTTTTACAGGGGACAAGAGACCCAGTACTTC
TRBV30	.	.	TRBJ1-1	CAWSLWTENTEAFF	TGTGCCTGGAGTTTGTGGACGGAGAACACTGAAGCTTTCTTT
TRBV29-1	.	.	TRBJ2-7	CSVDPARLSYEQYF	TGCAGCGTCGACCCAGCTCGACTCTCCTACGAGCAGTACTTC
TRBV27	TRBD1	.	TRBJ1-1	CASSLDRYTEAFF	TGTGCCAGCAGTTTGGACAGGTACACTGAAGCTTTCTTT
TRBV19	.	.	TRBJ2-6	CASSSGQGANVLTF	TGTGCCAGTAGCTCCGGACAGGGGGCCAACGTCCTGACTTTC
TRBV25-1	.	.	TRBJ2-3	CASSPGLTSLDTQYF	TGTGCCAGCTCACCGGGCCTGACCTCCCTAGATACGCAGTATTTT
TRBV29-1	TRBD1	.	TRBJ2-7	CSETRQGARYEQYF	TGCAGCGAAACCAGACAGGGGGCGCGGTACGAGCAGTACTTC
TRBV7-9	.	few	TRBJ1-2	CASSPTPGYTF	TGTGCCAGCAGCCCCACCCCTGGCTACACCTTC
TRBV28	.	.	TRBJ2-7	CASSRDAYEQYF	TGTGCCAGCTCGCGGGATGCTTACGAGCAGTACTTC
TRBV27	.	.	TRBJ1-5	CASSFEIYQPQHF	TGTGCCAGCAGTTTTGAGATCTATCAGCCCCAGCATTTT
TRBV29-1	.	.	TRBJ2-6	CSVLEGTGANVLTF	TGCAGCGTTCTAGAGGGGACTGGGGCCAACGTCCTGACTTTC
TRBV9	.	.	TRBJ1-6	CASSVGDDNSPLHF	TGTGCCAGCAGCGTAGGGGATGATAATTCACCCCTCCACTTT
TRBV29-1	TRBD1	.	TRBJ2-1	CSVVLGQGFDEQFF	TGCAGCGTCGTCCTGGGACAGGGCTTCGATGAGCAGTTCTTC
TRBV10-3	.	.	TRBJ2-7	CAIMNNNEQYF	TGTGCCATCATGAACAACAACGAGCAGTACTTC
TRBV29-1	.	.	TRBJ1-2	CSVEQGSTGGYTF	TGCAGCGTCGAGCAGGGGTCCACCGGAGGCTACACCTTC
TRBV29-1	TRBD1	.	TRBJ2-7	CSVAQGSEQYF	TGCAGCGTAGCACAGGGGAGCGAGCAGTACTTC
TRBV4-1	.	.	TRBJ2-7	CASSQIGGYEQYF	TGCGCCAGCAGCCAAATAGGGGGATACGAGCAGTACTTC
TRBV6-5	.	.	TRBJ2-5	CASSYVADQETQYF	TGTGCCAGCAGTTACGTGGCGGATCAAGAGACCCAGTACTTC
TRBV2	.	.	TRBJ2-1	CASSEVWEDEQFF	TGTGCCAGCAGTGAAGTTTGGGAGGATGAGCAGTTCTTC
TRBV9	TRBD1	.	TRBJ1-2	CASSSRGQGYTF	TGTGCCAGCAGTAGCAGGGGGCAGGGCTACACCTTC
TRBV27	.	.	TRBJ1-1	CASSPGRMNTEAFF	TGTGCCAGCAGCCCGGGACGGATGAACACTGAAGCTTTCTTT
TRBV30	.	.	TRBJ2-5	CAWSQGTYQETQYF	TGTGCCTGGAGTCAGGGAACCTATCAAGAGACCCAGTACTTC
TRBV11-2	.	few	TRBJ2-1	CASSSYSLEQFF	TGTGCCAGCAGCTCCTACAGCCTCGAGCAGTTCTTC
TRBV28	.	few	TRBJ2-7	CASSPAGYEQYF	TGTGCCAGCAGCCCAGCTGGGTACGAGCAGTACTTC
TRBV29-1	.	few	TRBJ2-2	CSVEGLDTGELFF	TGCAGCGTTGAAGGGCTAGATACCGGGGAGCTGTTTTTT
TRBV29-1	.	.	TRBJ2-1	CSVRSYNEQFF	TGCAGCGTGCGATCCTACAATGAGCAGTTCTTC
TRBV28	TRBD1	few	TRBJ2-7	CASSLPGTGYYEQYF	TGTGCCAGCAGTTTACCGGGGACAGGGTATTACGAGCAGTACTTC
TRBV23-1	.	.	TRBJ2-2	CASRSKLANTGELFF	TGCGCCAGCAGATCAAAGTTAGCGAACACCGGGGAGCTGTTTTTT
TRBV29-1	.	few	TRBJ2-7	CSVEGSPYEQYF	TGCAGCGTTGAAGGTTCCCCGTACGAGCAGTACTTC
TRBV27	TRBD2	.	TRBJ2-1	CASRRGLANEQFF	TGTGCCAGCAGGCGCGGACTAGCCAATGAGCAGTTCTTC
TRBV7-9	.	.	TRBJ2-3	CASNLDGSGTDTQYF	TGTGCCAGCAACCTAGATGGATCTGGCACAGATACGCAGTATTTT
TRBV27	TRBD2	.	TRBJ2-1	CASSLGLVSNEQFF	TGTGCCAGCAGTTTGGGACTAGTATCGAATGAGCAGTTCTTC
TRBV27	.	.	TRBJ2-7	CASSTRESYEQYF	TGTGCCAGCAGTACTAGGGAATCCTACGAGCAGTACTTC
TRBV27	.	.	TRBJ2-3	CASSLTWDTLPTDTQYF	TGTGCCAGCAGTTTAACCTGGGACACCTTACCCACAGATACGCAGTATTTT
TRBV9	.	once	TRBJ2-3	CASSDGVRWDTQYF	TGTGCCAGCAGTGACGGGGTGAGGTGGGATACGCAGTATTTT
TRBV29-1	.	.	TRBJ2-7	CSADYGYEQYF	TGCAGCGCCGACTACGGCTACGAGCAGTACTTC
TRBV4-3	TRBD2	few	TRBJ2-6	CASSKREEGSSGANVLTF	TGCGCCAGCAGTAAGCGGGAGGAAGGGTCGTCTGGGGCCAACGTCCTGACTTTC
TRBV5-6	.	.	TRBJ2-5	CASSLDYQETQYF	TGTGCCAGCAGCTTGGACTACCAAGAGACCCAGTACTTC
TRBV5-4	.	.	TRBJ2-7	CASSINAFYEQYF	TGTGCCAGCAGTATCAATGCATTCTACGAGCAGTACTTC
TRBV30	.	.	TRBJ1-1	CAWSLGLNTEAFF	TGTGCCTGGAGTTTGGGACTGAACACTGAAGCTTTCTTT
TRBV30	.	.	TRBJ2-1	CAWTDSNEQFF	TGTGCCTGGACTGACAGCAATGAGCAGTTCTTC
TRBV7-9	.	.	TRBJ1-6	CASSHGGTRSWDSPLHF	TGTGCCAGCAGCCATGGAGGGACACGCAGTTGGGATTCACCCCTCCACTTT
TRBV28	.	few	TRBJ2-2	CASSLIRETLSGELFF	TGTGCCAGCAGTCTAATTCGGGAAACCCTTTCCGGGGAGCTGTTTTTT
TRBV19	.	.	TRBJ2-2	CASSPRNGELFF	TGTGCCAGTAGTCCTCGGAACGGGGAGCTGTTTTTT
TRBV18	.	.	TRBJ2-1	CASSRESEFF	TGTGCCAGCTCCCGGGAGAGCGAGTTCTTC
TRBV5-1	.	.	TRBJ2-3	CASSGSQSPDTQYF	TGCGCCAGCAGCGGCTCCCAAAGCCCAGATACGCAGTATTTT
TRBV14	.	.	TRBJ2-7	CASSQATSYEQYF	TGTGCCAGCAGCCAAGCTACGTCCTACGAGCAGTACTTC
TRBV5-1	TRBD1	.	TRBJ2-7	CASSVTGTDSYEQYF	TGCGCCAGCAGCGTCACCGGGACAGACAGCTACGAGCAGTACTTC
TRBV29-1	TRBD2	.	TRBJ2-1	CSVVGPVSSGSFNEQFF	TGCAGCGTTGTTGGCCCCGTGTCTAGCGGGAGTTTCAATGAGCAGTTCTTC